Following are 15 T cell receptor beta chains from one sample sequenced in a study of CD8 T cells in ankylosing spondylitis. TCRdb itself ran the 5' RACE reads through MiXCR, one entry per CDR3 protein. The profile shows 250,000 to 400,000 distinct CDR3 sequences, around a tenth of them singletons. The source material was blood, either unsorted or a sorted T cell fraction (not recorded which). These TCRs come from a female donor with ankylosing spondylitis or in good health (not recorded which).

Many counts were recorded for this clonotype. The chain combines TRBV28 with TRBJ1-1, with D possibly TRBD1 on 6 matching bases. The CDR3 spans 12 residues. The germline V and J ends were trimmed by 8 bases and 6 bases, with 13 bases remaining between them. Germline CDR1 reads MDHEN; CDR2 reads SYDVKM. CDR3 DNA sequence: TGTGCCAGCGGCAGGACAGTTTCTGAAGCTTTCTTT. Translated, it gives CASGRTVSEAFF.

This clonotype was recorded many times. CDR3 sequence reads: CATISGQGIKNIQYF. CDR3 coding DNA: TGTGCCACCATCTCCGGACAGGGTATCAAAAACATTCAGTACTTC. The V and J genes are TRBV28 and TRBJ2-4; 8 bases line up with TRBD1. Germline trimming cut 10 bases from V and 3 bases from J; bases unmatched to any gene: 11. This CDR3 comprises 15 residues. CDR1 is MDHEN and CDR2 is SYDVKM in the germline V gene.

This clonotype was recorded many times. V usage is TRBV5-1 and J usage is TRBJ2-5; a weak D match, TRBD2 (7 bases). The V end was cut by 2 bases, the J end by 5 bases, with 10 bases between. Germline V gene sequence: CDR1 SGHRS, CDR2 YFSETQ. The CDR3 sequence is 13 residues long. CDR3 coding DNA: TGCGCCAGCAGCTTAGGCGGGGGCGAGACCCAGTACTTC. It specifies CASSLGGGETQYF.

This clonotype was recorded a few times. The J gene is TRBJ2-1, the V gene TRBV10-2, with D maybe TRBD2 (6 bases). CDR1 and CDR2 from the germline V gene are WSHSY and SAAADI. This CDR3 is built from 15 residues. Trimming pared 2 bases from V and 5 bases from J, leaving 13 bases between. For the CDR3, the DNA is TGCGCCAGCAGTGAGCTGACTAGGATAAACAATGAGCAGTTCTTC. Its translation: CASSELTRINNEQFF.

There are many counts of this clonotype. The CDR3 nucleotides read TGCGCCAGCAGCCCGGAAGGGACTAACAATGAGCAGTTCTTC. Amino acids: CASSPEGTNNEQFF. The rearrangement uses TRBV5-1 and TRBJ2-1, with 7 bases matching TRBD2. Germline CDR1 and CDR2: SGHRS and YFSETQ. The CDR3 totals 14 residues. V was clipped by 4 bases and J by 5 bases; unmatched bases: 6. The full variable domain, its missing parts supplied by reference TRBV5-1 and TRBJ2-1, is KAGVTQTPRYLIKTRGQQVTLSCSPISGHRSVSWYQQTPGQGLQFLFEYFSETQRNKGNFPGRFSGRQFSNSRSEMNVSTLELGDSALYLCASSPEGTNNEQFFGPGTRLTVL.

In DNA, the CDR3 is TGTGCCACCCAGGGGGCGATGACAGATACGCAGTATTTT. It yields the protein CATQGAMTDTQYF. The chain couples TRBV7-9 to TRBJ2-3; 8 bases align to TRBD1. The CDR3 sequence is 13 residues long. Germline V gene data show CDR1 as SEHNR and CDR2 as FQNEAQ (reference sequence). J lost 3 bases, V lost 10 bases, and 6 bases had no gene match.

In this sample, this clonotype turned up many times. The CDR3 here is CAISERAEYGYTF. DNA for the CDR3: TGTGCCATCAGTGAGAGGGCGGAATATGGCTACACCTTC. The chain carries TRBV10-3 and TRBJ1-2; D is ambiguous. Germline loops: CDR1 ENHRY, CDR2 SYGVKD. The CDR3 runs 13 residues. The V end lost 2 bases, the J end lost 5 bases, and 9 bases lay between the germline ends.

This clonotype was recorded at least ten times. The DNA of the CDR3 is TGCGCCAGCAGCTACTTACGGGGAAGCGGCTATGGCTACACCTTC. It is translated as CASSYLRGSGYGYTF. V gene TRBV5-1 combines with J gene TRBJ1-2; the D is unclear. Germline V gives CDR1 SGHRS, CDR2 YFSETQ. Trimming shortened V by 3 bases and J by 4 bases, and 16 bases separated the two germline ends. CDR3 length: 15 amino acids.

The sample holds many counts of this clonotype. This sequence joins TRBV24-1 and TRBJ1-2, with D perhaps TRBD1 (5 bases). The germline V and J ends were trimmed by 4 bases and 5 bases, with 7 bases remaining between them. The CDR3 totals 12 residues. Germline CDR1 and CDR2: KGHDR and SFDVKD. This CDR3 reads CATSEGDYGYTF. For the CDR3, the DNA is TGTGCCACCAGTGAAGGGGATTATGGCTACACCTTC.

In this sample, this clonotype turned up many times. The chain uses TRBV18 and TRBJ2-1; 11 positions match TRBD1. CDR3 length: 15 amino acids. J gave up 2 bases and V 4 bases, and 1 base lay outside the gene matches. Germline V CDR1 and CDR2: KGHSH, LQKENI. CDR3 DNA sequence: TGTGCCAGCTCACAGGGACAGGGGGCCTACAATGAGCAGTTCTTC. Translation gives CASSQGQGAYNEQFF.

Many counts were recorded for this clonotype. The genes are TRBV12-3 or TRBV12-4 and TRBJ2-3, with a possible D match to TRBD1 (5 bases). V shed 5 bases and J shed 0 bases, with 12 bases lying between them. The length of the CDR3 is 15 residues. The CDR3 nucleotides read TGTGCCAGCAGTAGGGGAACGCCTAGCACAGATACGCAGTATTTT. Protein sequence: CASSRGTPSTDTQYF.

This clonotype was observed a few times. This chain connects TRBV6-2 or TRBV6-3 to TRBJ1-5, with D unresolved. This CDR3 has 15 residues. V gave up 2 bases and J gave up 1 base, with 9 bases separating them. The V gene's germline CDR1 is MNHEY and CDR2 SVGEGT. CDR3 region: CASSYEGPSNQPQHF. The CDR3 nucleotides are TGTGCCAGCAGTTACGAGGGCCCCAGCAATCAGCCCCAGCATTTT.

This clonotype was detected ten times or more. This rearrangement joins TRBV5-1 to TRBJ2-1; D is ambiguous. CDR3 length: 14 amino acids. Trimming took off 1 base at V and 4 bases at J, with 9 bases between the two ends. CDR1 and CDR2 from the germline V gene are SGHRS and YFSETQ. In nucleotides, the CDR3 is TGCGCCAGCAGCTTGCAGGATTCATACAATGAGCAGTTCTTC. As protein: CASSLQDSYNEQFF.

This chain uses TRBV3-1 with TRBJ2-5; tentatively, D is TRBD2 (6 bases). V was trimmed by 0 bases and J by 0 bases, leaving 11 bases between them. This CDR3 region has 16 residues. Germline V gene data show CDR1 as LGHDT and CDR2 as YNNKEL (reference sequence). CDR3 protein: CASSQEPGDYQETQYF. As DNA, the CDR3 is TGTGCCAGCAGCCAAGAGCCGGGGGACTACCAAGAGACCCAGTACTTC.

In its sample, this clonotype was seen many times. The chain uses TRBV28 and TRBJ1-1, with D tentatively TRBD1 (5 bases). The CDR3 sequence is 15 residues long. CDR1 is MDHEN and CDR2 is SYDVKM in the germline V gene. V was cut by 6 bases and J by 0 bases, with 14 bases left in between. CDR3 amino acids: CASSAIKGMNTEAFF. CDR3 DNA: TGTGCCAGCAGCGCAATAAAGGGGATGAACACTGAAGCTTTCTTT.